This entry is about one TCR beta chain. What it recognizes is unknown. TCRdb independently ran MiXCR on the reads; one entry per CDR3 protein. This sample yields a few hundred thousand distinct CDR3 sequences, of which approximately 15% are seen a single time; approximately 51% belongs to the top ten. This entry is derived from a study of T cell repertoires in cytomegalovirus infection. Looking at the study overall: Public TCR beta signatures marked donors with CMV infection and the matching HLA.

Findings of the study overall: The response measured ex vivo was dominated by TCR beta clonotypes (HLA-C-restricted and CMV-specific).

Source material: CD8+ T cells from PBMCs. This clonotype originated in a human donor in good health (CMV status not recorded). Some clones in this sample may be carry-over from other donors' samples.

In nucleotides, the CDR3 is TGTGCCAGCAGTAGGATAACAGGGGGCCCGGATACGCAGTATTTT. This encodes CASSRITGGPDTQYF. The genes are TRBV6-5 and TRBJ2-3; 9 bases map to TRBD1. J gave up 6 bases and V 5 bases, and 9 bases lay outside the gene matches. Per germline, CDR1 MNHEY and CDR2 SVGAGI. The CDR3 has 15 residues.